This T cell receptor beta chain stems from a study of cytomegalovirus exposure and HLA in healthy donors. Overall study findings and caveats: Solely CMV serostatus was available to characterize immune exposure. Among the most significant clusters, several appeared linked to common viral pathogens in a later analysis.

V was clipped by 3 bases and J by 10 bases; unmatched bases: 9. Germline V gene sequence: CDR1 GTSNPN, CDR2 SVGIG (reference sequence). The CDR3 is made up of 15 amino acids. Use of 60 Vbeta and 13 Jbeta primers characterized the PCR. Libraries were prepared by immunoSEQ multiplex PCR; TCRdb keeps only in-frame clonotypes and omits some of them. Here the sample spans some 130,000 clones, 60% to 85% being singletons. Comment on this clone: Its antigen is not known.

This clonotype was obtained from a man aged 30-40 years in good health and CMV-seronegative. The sequenced sample consisted of PBMCs. This chain connects TRBV30 to TRBJ2-1; 13 bases are shared with TRBD2. CDR3 amino acids: CAWSPGLAGRGEQFF. The CDR3 DNA reads TGTGCCTGGAGCCCGGGACTAGCGGGGCGGGGGGAGCAGTTCTTC. The full variable domain, in which reference TRBV30 and TRBJ2-1 provide the parts outside the CDR3, is SQTIHQWPATLVQPVGSPLSLECTVEGTSNPNLYWYRQAAGRGLQLLFYSVGIGQISSEVPQNLSASRPQDRQFILSSKKLLLSDSGFYLCAWSPGLAGRGEQFFGPGTRLTVL.